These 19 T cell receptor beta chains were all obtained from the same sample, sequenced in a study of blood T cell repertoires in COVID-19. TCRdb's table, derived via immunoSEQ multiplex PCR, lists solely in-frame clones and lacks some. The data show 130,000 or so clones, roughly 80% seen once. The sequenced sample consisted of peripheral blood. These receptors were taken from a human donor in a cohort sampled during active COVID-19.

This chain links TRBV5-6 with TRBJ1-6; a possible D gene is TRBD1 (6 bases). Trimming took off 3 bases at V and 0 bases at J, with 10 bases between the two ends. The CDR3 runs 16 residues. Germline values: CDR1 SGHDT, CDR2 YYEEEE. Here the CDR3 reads CASSWDTSSYNSPLHF. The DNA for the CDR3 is TGTGCCAGCAGCTGGGACACGAGCTCCTATAATTCACCCCTCCACTTT.

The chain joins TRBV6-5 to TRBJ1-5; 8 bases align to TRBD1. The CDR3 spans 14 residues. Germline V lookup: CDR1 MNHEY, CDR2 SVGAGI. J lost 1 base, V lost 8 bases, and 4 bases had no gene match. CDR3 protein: CASGQGASNQPQHF. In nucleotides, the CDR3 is TGTGCCAGCGGCCAGGGGGCGAGCAATCAGCCCCAGCATTTT.

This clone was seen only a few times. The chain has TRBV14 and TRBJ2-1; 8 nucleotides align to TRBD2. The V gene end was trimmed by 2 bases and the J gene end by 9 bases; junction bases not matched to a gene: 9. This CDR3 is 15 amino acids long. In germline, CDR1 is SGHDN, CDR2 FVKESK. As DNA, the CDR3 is TGTGCCAGCAGCCAACTAGCGGGCAAGGTCTCTGAGCAGTTCTTC. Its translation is CASSQLAGKVSEQFF.

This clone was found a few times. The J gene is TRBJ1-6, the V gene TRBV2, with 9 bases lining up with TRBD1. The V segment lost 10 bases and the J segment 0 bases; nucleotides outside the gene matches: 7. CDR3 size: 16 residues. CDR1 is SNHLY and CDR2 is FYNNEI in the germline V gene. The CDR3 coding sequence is TGTGCCATCCGACAGGGGGATAGCTCCTATAATTCACCCCTCCACTTT. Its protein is CAIRQGDSSYNSPLHF.

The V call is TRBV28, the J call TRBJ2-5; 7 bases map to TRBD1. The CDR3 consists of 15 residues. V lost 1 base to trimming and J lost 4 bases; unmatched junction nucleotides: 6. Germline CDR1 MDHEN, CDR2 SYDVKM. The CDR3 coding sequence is TGTGCCAGCAGTTTATTTAACAGGGGTCGAGAGACCCAGTACTTC. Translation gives CASSLFNRGRETQYF.

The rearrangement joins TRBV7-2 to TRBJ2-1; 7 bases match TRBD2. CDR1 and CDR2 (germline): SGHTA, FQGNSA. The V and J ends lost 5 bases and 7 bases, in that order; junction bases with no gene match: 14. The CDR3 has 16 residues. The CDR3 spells CASSPMGGTVGNEQFF. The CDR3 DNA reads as TGTGCCAGCAGCCCCATGGGGGGGACGGTGGGGAATGAGCAGTTCTTC.

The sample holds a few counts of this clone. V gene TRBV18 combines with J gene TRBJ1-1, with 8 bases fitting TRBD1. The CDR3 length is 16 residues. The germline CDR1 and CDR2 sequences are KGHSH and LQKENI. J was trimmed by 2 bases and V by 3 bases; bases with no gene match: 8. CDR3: CASSPRQGRENTEAFF. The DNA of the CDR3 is TGTGCCAGCTCACCCCGACAGGGGCGAGAAAACACTGAAGCTTTCTTT.

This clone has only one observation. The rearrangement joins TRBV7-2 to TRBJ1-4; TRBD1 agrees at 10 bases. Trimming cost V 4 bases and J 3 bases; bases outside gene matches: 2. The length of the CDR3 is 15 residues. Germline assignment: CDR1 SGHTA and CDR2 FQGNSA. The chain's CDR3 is CASSSTGGSNEKLFF. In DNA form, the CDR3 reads TGTGCCAGCAGCTCGACAGGGGGCTCTAATGAAAAACTGTTTTTT. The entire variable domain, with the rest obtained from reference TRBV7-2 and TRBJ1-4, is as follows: GAGVSQSPSNKVTEKGKDVELRCDPISGHTALYWYRQSLGQGLEFLIYFQGNSAPDKSGLPSDRFSAERTGGSVSTLTIQRTQQEDSAVYLCASSSTGGSNEKLFFGSGTQLSVL.

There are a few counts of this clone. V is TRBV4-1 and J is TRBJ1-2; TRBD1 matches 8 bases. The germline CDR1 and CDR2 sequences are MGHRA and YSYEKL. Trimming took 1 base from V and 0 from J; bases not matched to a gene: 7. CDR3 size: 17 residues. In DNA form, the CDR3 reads TGCGCCAGCAGCCAAGGCCTTTGGGACAGGTCTAACTATGGCTACACCTTC. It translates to CASSQGLWDRSNYGYTF.

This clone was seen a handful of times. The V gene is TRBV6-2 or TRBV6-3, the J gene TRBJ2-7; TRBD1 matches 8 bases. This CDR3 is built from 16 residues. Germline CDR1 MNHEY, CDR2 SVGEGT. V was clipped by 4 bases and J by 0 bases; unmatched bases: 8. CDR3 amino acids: CASSLWGQAGSYEQYF. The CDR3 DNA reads TGTGCCAGCAGTTTATGGGGACAGGCCGGCTCCTACGAGCAGTACTTC.

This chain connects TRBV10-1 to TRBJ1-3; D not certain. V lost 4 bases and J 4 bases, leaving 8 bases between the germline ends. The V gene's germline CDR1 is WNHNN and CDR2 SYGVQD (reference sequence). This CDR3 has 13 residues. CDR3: CASSGPGGNTIYF. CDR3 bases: TGCGCCAGCAGTGGGCCGGGGGGAAACACCATATATTTT.

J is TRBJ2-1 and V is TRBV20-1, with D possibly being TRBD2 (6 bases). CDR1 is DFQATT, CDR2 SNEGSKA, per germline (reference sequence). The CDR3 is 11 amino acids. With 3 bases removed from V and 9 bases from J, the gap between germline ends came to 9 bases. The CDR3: CSASGRGEQFF. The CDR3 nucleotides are TGCAGTGCTAGCGGGAGAGGTGAGCAGTTCTTC.

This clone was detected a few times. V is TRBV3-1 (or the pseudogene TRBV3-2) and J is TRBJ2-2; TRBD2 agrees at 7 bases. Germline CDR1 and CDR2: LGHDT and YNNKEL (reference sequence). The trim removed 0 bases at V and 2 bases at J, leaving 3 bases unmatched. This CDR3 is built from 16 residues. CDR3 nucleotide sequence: TGTGCCAGCAGCCAAGAATGGGGGGGAAACACCGGGGAGCTGTTTTTT. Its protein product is CASSQEWGGNTGELFF.

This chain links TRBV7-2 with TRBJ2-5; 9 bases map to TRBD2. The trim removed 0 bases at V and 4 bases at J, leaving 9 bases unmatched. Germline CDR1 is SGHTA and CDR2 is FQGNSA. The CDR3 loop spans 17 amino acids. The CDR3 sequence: CASSLARERGARETQYF. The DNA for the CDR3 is TGTGCCAGCAGCTTAGCGCGAGAGCGGGGGGCCCGAGAGACCCAGTACTTC.

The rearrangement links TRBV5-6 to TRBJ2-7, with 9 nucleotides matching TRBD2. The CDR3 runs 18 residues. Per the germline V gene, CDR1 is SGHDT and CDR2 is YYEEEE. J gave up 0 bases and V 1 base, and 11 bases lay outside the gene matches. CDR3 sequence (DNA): TGTGCCAGCAGCTTGCGACCAGGACTAGCGATTTTCTCCTACGAGCAGTACTTC. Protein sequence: CASSLRPGLAIFSYEQYF.

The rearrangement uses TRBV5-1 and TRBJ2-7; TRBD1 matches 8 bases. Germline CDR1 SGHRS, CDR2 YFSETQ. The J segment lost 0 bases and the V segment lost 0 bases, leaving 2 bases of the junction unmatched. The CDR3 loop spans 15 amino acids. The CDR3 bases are TGCGCCAGCAGCTTGGATGGACAGGGCTCCTACGAGCAGTACTTC. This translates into CASSLDGQGSYEQYF.

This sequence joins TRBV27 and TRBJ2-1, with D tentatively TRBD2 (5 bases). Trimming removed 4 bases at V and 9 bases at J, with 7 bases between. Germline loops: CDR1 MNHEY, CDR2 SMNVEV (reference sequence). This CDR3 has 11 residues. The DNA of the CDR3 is TGTGCCAGCAGTTCGGACTCTGAGCAGTTCTTC. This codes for CASSSDSEQFF.

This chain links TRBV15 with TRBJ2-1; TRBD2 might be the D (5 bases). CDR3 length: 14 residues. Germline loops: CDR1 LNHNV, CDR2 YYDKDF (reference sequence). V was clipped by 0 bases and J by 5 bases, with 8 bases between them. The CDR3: CATSRDEGHNEQFF. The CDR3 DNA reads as TGTGCCACCAGCAGAGATGAGGGTCACAATGAGCAGTTCTTC.

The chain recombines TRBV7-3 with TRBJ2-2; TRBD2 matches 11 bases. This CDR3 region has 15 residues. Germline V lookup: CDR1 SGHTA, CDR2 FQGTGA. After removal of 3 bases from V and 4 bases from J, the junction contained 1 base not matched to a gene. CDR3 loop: CASSFSGRGTGELFF. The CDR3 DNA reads TGTGCCAGCAGCTTTAGCGGGAGGGGCACCGGGGAGCTGTTTTTT.